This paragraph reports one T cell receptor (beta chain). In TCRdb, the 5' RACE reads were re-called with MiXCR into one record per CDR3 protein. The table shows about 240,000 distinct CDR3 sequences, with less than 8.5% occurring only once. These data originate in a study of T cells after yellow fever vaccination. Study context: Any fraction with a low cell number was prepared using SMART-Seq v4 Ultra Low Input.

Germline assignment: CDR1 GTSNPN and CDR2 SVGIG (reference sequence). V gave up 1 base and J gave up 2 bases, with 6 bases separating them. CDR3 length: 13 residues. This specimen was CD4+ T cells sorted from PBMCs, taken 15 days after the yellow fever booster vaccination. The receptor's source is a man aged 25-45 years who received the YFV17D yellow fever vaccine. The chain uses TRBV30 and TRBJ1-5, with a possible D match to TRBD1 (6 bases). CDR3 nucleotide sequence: TGTGCCTGGAGTGGGACAGGCAATCAGCCCCAGCATTTT. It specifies CAWSGTGNQPQHF.